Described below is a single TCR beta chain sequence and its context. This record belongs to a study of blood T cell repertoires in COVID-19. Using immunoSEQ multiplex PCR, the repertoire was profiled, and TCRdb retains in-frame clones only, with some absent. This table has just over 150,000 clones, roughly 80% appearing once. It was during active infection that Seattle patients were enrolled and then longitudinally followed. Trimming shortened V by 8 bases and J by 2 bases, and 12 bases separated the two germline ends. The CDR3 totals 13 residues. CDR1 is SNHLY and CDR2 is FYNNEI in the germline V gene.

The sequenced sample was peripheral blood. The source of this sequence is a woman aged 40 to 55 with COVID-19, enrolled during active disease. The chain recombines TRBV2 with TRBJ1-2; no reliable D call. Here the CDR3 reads CASEADRNYGYTF. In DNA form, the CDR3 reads TGTGCCAGCGAAGCGGACCGAAACTATGGCTACACCTTC.